Listed here are 7 T cell receptor beta chains from one sample, sequenced in a study of shared clonotypes between healthy human individuals. Here immunoSEQ multiplex PCR was the method, and the copy in TCRdb shows in-frame clones only, minus some. The profile shows some 490,000 clones, approximately 80% of them singletons. Source material: PBMCs. Every receptor here comes from a woman aged 35 to 49 in good health. Some clones in this sample may be carry-over from other donors' samples.

The V call is TRBV19, the J call TRBJ2-7; no definite D call. CDR3 length: 14 residues. V dropped 6 bases and J dropped 6 bases, with 18 bases sitting between them. The germline CDR1 and CDR2 sequences are LNHDA and SQIVND (reference sequence). The chain's CDR3 is CASRSRARSGEQYF. The CDR3 DNA sequence: TGTGCCAGTAGATCCAGAGCCAGGTCGGGCGAGCAGTACTTC.

At least ten counts were recorded for this clone. The V call is TRBV7-2, the J call TRBJ1-1, with 7 bases lining up with TRBD1. Trimming at V came to 4 bases and at J to 1 base, leaving 3 bases not matched to a gene. The length of the CDR3 is 14 residues. The germline CDR1 and CDR2 sequences are SGHTA and FQGNSA. CDR3 bases: TGTGCCAGCAGCTATGGGACAGCGAACACTGAAGCTTTCTTT. It yields the protein CASSYGTANTEAFF.

The chain has TRBV7-5 and TRBJ2-1; the table calls TRBD2, which could not be checked here. TRBV7-5 is an annotated pseudogene. The CDR3 is 13 amino acids. CDR3 residues: CAGSSGAYNEQFF. The CDR3 DNA is TGTGCCGGTTCAAGCGGGGCTTACAATGAGCAGTTCTTC.

The gene calls are TRBV4-2 and TRBJ2-2; TRBD2 matches at 11 bases. Germline CDR1 and CDR2: LGHNA and YNFKEQ. There are 16 residues in the CDR3. The ends lost 0 bases at V and 6 bases at J; junction bases unmatched: 3. The CDR3 DNA sequence: TGTGCCAGCAGCCAAGATGTAGCGGGAGGGGCCGGGGAGCTGTTTTTT. Amino acid sequence: CASSQDVAGGAGELFF.

As to this clone: One end of the junction is discordant with germline, which a read error may explain. The chain links TRBV2 to TRBJ1-1; the D gene is possibly TRBD1 (6 bases). This CDR3 is 11 amino acids long. The germline V gene has CDR1 SNHLY and CDR2 FYNNEI. The CDR3 coding sequence is TGTGCCAGCACGGAGGACAGCACGCTCGTCTTT. Amino acid sequence: CASTEDSTLVF.

Regarding this clone: A single base is all that separates this from a far larger clone, so a read error is likely. The chain recombines TRBV6-6 with TRBJ2-1; TRBD2 aligns across 11 bases. This CDR3 comprises 14 residues. From germline, CDR1 is MNHNY and CDR2 SVGAGI (reference sequence). DNA of the CDR3: TGTGCCACCGGGGGACTAGCGGATTACAATGGGCAGTTCTTC. Its translation: CATGGLADYNGQFF.

The rearrangement links TRBV7-3 to TRBJ1-5, with D possibly being TRBD1 (5 bases). Germline V gives CDR1 SGHTA, CDR2 FQGTGA. The CDR3 covers 13 residues. The V end lost 6 bases, the J end lost 11 bases, and 17 bases lay between the germline ends. CDR3 loop: CASSPGWGKAQHF. CDR3 sequence (DNA): TGTGCCAGCAGTCCCGGATGGGGGAAGGCCCAGCATTTT.